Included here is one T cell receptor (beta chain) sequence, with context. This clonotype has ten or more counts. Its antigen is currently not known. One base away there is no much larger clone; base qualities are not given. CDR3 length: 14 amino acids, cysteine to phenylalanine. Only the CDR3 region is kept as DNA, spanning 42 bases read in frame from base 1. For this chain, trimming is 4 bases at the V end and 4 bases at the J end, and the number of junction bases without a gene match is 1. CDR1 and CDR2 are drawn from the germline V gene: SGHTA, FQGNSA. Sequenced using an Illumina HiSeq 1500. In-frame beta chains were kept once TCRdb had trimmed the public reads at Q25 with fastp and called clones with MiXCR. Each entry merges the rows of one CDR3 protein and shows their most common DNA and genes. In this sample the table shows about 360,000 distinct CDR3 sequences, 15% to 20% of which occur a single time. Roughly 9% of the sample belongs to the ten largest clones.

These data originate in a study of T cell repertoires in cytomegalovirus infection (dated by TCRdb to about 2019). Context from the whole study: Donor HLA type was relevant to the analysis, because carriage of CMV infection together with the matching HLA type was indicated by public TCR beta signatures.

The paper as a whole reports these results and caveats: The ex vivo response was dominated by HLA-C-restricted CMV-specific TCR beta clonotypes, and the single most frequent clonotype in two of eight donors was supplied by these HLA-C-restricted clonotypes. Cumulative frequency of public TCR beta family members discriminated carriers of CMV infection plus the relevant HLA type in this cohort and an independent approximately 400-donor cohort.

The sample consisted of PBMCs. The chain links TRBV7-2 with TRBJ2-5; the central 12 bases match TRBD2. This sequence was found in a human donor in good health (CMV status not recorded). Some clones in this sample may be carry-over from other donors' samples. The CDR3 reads CASSSLAGGETQYF. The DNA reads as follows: TGTGCCAGCAGCTCACTAGCGGGGGGAGAGACCCAGTACTTC.